The clone carrying this T cell receptor beta chain has a handful of counts. TCRdb itself ran the RT-PCR reads through MiXCR, one entry per CDR3 protein. The data hold about 540,000 distinct CDR3 sequences, with around 25% observed a single time. The data derive from a study of response to subunit inactivated influenza vaccine. V shed 0 bases, J shed 1 base, and the junction held 5 bases outside the gene matches. CDR1 and CDR2 (germline): MGHRA, YSYEKL. This CDR3 contains 17 residues. These data were also reused for a study on T cells expressing NK-cell markers. This second study says: It was by 5'RACE template switching with UMIs that TCR beta cDNA was made. Repertoires of TCR beta were obtained from T cells sorted as CD3+CD56+NKG2C+, CD3+CD56+NKG2C- and CD3+CD56-NKG2C+. Dominant NKG2C+ clonotypes in about 6 donors made up 1.0-7.0% of CD8+ T cells. Whether expanded NKG2C+ T cell clones recognized HCMV stayed uncertain.

Material: CD4+ T cells sorted from PBMCs, obtained 12 days after vaccination. The V call is TRBV4-1, the J call TRBJ2-4, with TRBD2 identical over 8 bases. The receptor comes from a man aged 45-65 years who received an inactivated influenza vaccine. CDR3: CASSQDAGGFAKNIQYF. For the CDR3, the DNA is TGCGCCAGCAGCCAAGATGCGGGGGGTTTTGCCAAAAACATTCAGTACTTC.